This T cell receptor beta chain derives from a study of cytomegalovirus exposure and HLA in healthy donors. Primers: 60 Vbeta forward and 13 Jbeta reverse. Assay: immunoSEQ multiplex PCR; the TCRdb copy retains only in-frame clones and omits some. Counted here are some 130,000 clones, approximately 77% occurring once; the ten biggest clones make up over 1.3%. This clone has just a few counts. Sequences were obtained from PBMCs. The sequence was collected from a woman in her thirties or forties in good health and CMV-seronegative.

CDR3 loop: CASSQDRVGELFF. The CDR3 nucleotides are TGCGCCAGCAGCCAAGACCGGGTCGGGGAGCTGTTTTTT. The gene calls are TRBV4-3 and TRBJ2-2; D is uncertain. The CDR3 is 13 residues long. Germline-derived CDR1 and CDR2 are LGHNA and YSLEER. V dropped 0 bases and J dropped 7 bases, with 6 bases sitting between them.